This TCR beta chain emerged from a study of identical twins. This clonotype was counted only a few times. The CDR3 loop spans 13 amino acids. Germline CDR1 reads SQVTM; CDR2 reads ANQGSEA. The V and J ends lost 5 bases and 7 bases respectively, with 14 bases between them. TCRdb used MiXCR to reprocess the 5' RACE reads, holding one entry per CDR3 protein. The data contain more than 650,000 distinct CDR3 sequences, 5.5% to 7.5% of them singletons. Sequencing was performed on naive T cells sorted from blood. This chain uses TRBV29-1 with TRBJ1-4, with D unclear. The source is a man aged 18 to 35 in good health. The CDR3 bases are TGCAGCGTTCTGGCCCGGGCAGCTGAAAAACTGTTTTTT. As protein: CSVLARAAEKLFF. The complete variable domain, with remaining parts taken from reference TRBV29-1 and TRBJ1-4, reads SAVISQKPSRDICQRGTSLTIQCQVDSQVTMMFWYRQQPGQSLTLIATANQGSEATYESGFVIDKFPISRPNLTFSTLTVSNMSPEDSSIYLCSVLARAAEKLFFGSGTQLSVL.